These T cell receptor beta chains were read from a single sample in a study of blood T cell repertoires in COVID-19. Sequenced by immunoSEQ multiplex PCR; TCRdb stores in-frame clones only, minus some. The sample has about 80,000 clones, over 80% seen once. Source material: peripheral blood. The receptors stem from a human donor in a cohort sampled during active COVID-19. The CDR3 runs from the conserved cysteine through the conserved F or W. Fields, in order: D gene, V gene, J gene, clone size, CDR3 protein, CDR3 DNA. A D gene is named only where the DNA matches it firmly. For some rows the clone size is stated as once, few or many, or as a class when expanded; others skip it.

d_gene: .
v_gene: TRBV27
j_gene: TRBJ2-3
abundance: .
CDR3aa: CASSFSGGEDTQYF
CDR3nt: TGTGCCAGCAGTTTTTCTGGGGGCGAGGATACGCAGTATTTT

d_gene: .
v_gene: TRBV9
j_gene: TRBJ2-7
abundance: .
CDR3aa: CASSVGGEGYEQYF
CDR3nt: TGTGCCAGCAGCGTAGGGGGGGAAGGGTACGAGCAGTACTTC

d_gene: TRBD1
v_gene: TRBV5-1
j_gene: TRBJ1-1
abundance: few
CDR3aa: CASSPRQGLNTEAFF
CDR3nt: TGCGCCAGCAGCCCCAGACAGGGATTGAACACTGAAGCTTTCTTT

d_gene: TRBD2
v_gene: TRBV10-3
j_gene: TRBJ2-2
abundance: .
CDR3aa: CAISESSIAGGGGNTGELFF
CDR3nt: TGTGCCATCAGTGAGTCATCTATCGCAGGTGGCGGGGGGAACACCGGGGAGCTGTTTTTT

d_gene: TRBD1
v_gene: TRBV5-6
j_gene: TRBJ1-2
abundance: .
CDR3aa: CASSIDRGKNYGYTF
CDR3nt: TGTGCCAGCAGCATTGACAGGGGGAAGAACTATGGCTACACCTTC

d_gene: TRBD1
v_gene: TRBV7-7
j_gene: TRBJ2-1
abundance: .
CDR3aa: CASSLEGPGQGYNEQFF
CDR3nt: TGTGCCAGCAGCTTAGAGGGACCGGGACAGGGGTACAATGAGCAGTTCTTC

d_gene: TRBD2
v_gene: TRBV27
j_gene: TRBJ2-1
abundance: .
CDR3aa: CASSLGRGGLYNEQFF
CDR3nt: TGTGCCAGCAGTTTGGGGCGGGGGGGCCTCTACAATGAGCAGTTCTTC

d_gene: .
v_gene: TRBV9
j_gene: TRBJ1-3
abundance: .
CDR3aa: CASSVALARGNTIYF
CDR3nt: TGTGCCAGCAGCGTAGCACTAGCCAGAGGAAACACCATATATTTT

d_gene: TRBD1
v_gene: TRBV7-8
j_gene: TRBJ1-4
abundance: .
CDR3aa: CASSPVGQGNEKLFF
CDR3nt: TGTGCCAGCAGCCCCGTGGGACAGGGGAATGAAAAACTGTTTTTT

d_gene: .
v_gene: TRBV27
j_gene: TRBJ2-7
abundance: .
CDR3aa: CASSQQGRYEQYF
CDR3nt: TGTGCCAGCAGTCAACAGGGGAGGTACGAGCAGTACTTC

d_gene: .
v_gene: TRBV5-1
j_gene: TRBJ1-5
abundance: once
CDR3aa: CASSLDSPDQPQHF
CDR3nt: TGCGCCAGCAGCTTGGACAGCCCAGATCAGCCCCAGCATTTT

d_gene: .
v_gene: TRBV14
j_gene: TRBJ1-6
abundance: .
CDR3aa: CASSQNTGNNSPLHF
CDR3nt: TGTGCCAGCAGCCAAAATACAGGGAATAATTCACCCCTCCACTTT

d_gene: TRBD2
v_gene: TRBV2
j_gene: TRBJ2-5
abundance: .
CDR3aa: CASNRLAQQETQYF
CDR3nt: TGTGCCAGCAACCGACTAGCACAACAAGAGACCCAGTACTTC

d_gene: .
v_gene: TRBV11-3
j_gene: TRBJ1-1
abundance: .
CDR3aa: CASSQSGSNTEAFF
CDR3nt: TGTGCCAGCAGCCAGTCAGGCTCGAACACTGAAGCTTTCTTT

d_gene: TRBD1
v_gene: TRBV12-5
j_gene: TRBJ1-4
abundance: once
CDR3aa: CASGWGQGATNEKLFF
CDR3nt: TGTGCTAGTGGTTGGGGACAGGGGGCAACTAATGAAAAACTGTTTTTT

d_gene: .
v_gene: TRBV5-1
j_gene: TRBJ1-4
abundance: .
CDR3aa: CASSVGRIGSEEKLFF
CDR3nt: TGCGCCAGCAGCGTTGGGAGGATAGGGTCAGAGGAAAAACTGTTTTTT

d_gene: .
v_gene: TRBV4-1
j_gene: TRBJ2-1
abundance: .
CDR3aa: CASSQGTSLHEQFF
CDR3nt: TGCGCCAGCAGCCAAGGCACTAGCTTGCATGAGCAGTTCTTC

d_gene: .
v_gene: TRBV28
j_gene: TRBJ1-1
abundance: .
CDR3aa: CASSLPPNTEAFF
CDR3nt: TGTGCCAGCAGTTTACCCCCTAACACTGAAGCTTTCTTT

d_gene: .
v_gene: TRBV9
j_gene: TRBJ2-2
abundance: .
CDR3aa: CASSRLLVATGELFF
CDR3nt: TGTGCCAGCAGTAGACTCCTAGTTGCCACCGGGGAGCTGTTTTTT

d_gene: .
v_gene: TRBV4-2
j_gene: TRBJ2-3
abundance: .
CDR3aa: CASSPGAGSTTDTQYF
CDR3nt: TGTGCCAGCAGCCCCGGGGCGGGGTCAACCACAGATACGCAGTATTTT

d_gene: .
v_gene: TRBV29-1
j_gene: TRBJ1-1
abundance: .
CDR3aa: CSVEGGQGTEAFF
CDR3nt: TGCAGCGTTGAGGGGGGTCAAGGAACTGAAGCTTTCTTT

d_gene: TRBD1
v_gene: TRBV3-1/TRBV3-2
j_gene: TRBJ1-2
abundance: few
CDR3aa: CASSRGTGVSNYGYTF
CDR3nt: TGTGCCAGCAGCCGCGGGACAGGCGTCTCTAACTATGGCTACACCTTC

d_gene: .
v_gene: TRBV27
j_gene: TRBJ1-1
abundance: .
CDR3aa: CASSSSGMAEAFF
CDR3nt: TGTGCTAGCAGTTCCTCAGGGATGGCTGAAGCTTTCTTT

d_gene: .
v_gene: TRBV30
j_gene: TRBJ1-4
abundance: .
CDR3aa: CAWSRTSTNEKLFF
CDR3nt: TGTGCCTGGAGTAGGACATCCACTAATGAAAAACTGTTTTTT

d_gene: .
v_gene: TRBV29-1
j_gene: TRBJ1-4
abundance: .
CDR3aa: CSVAPTAGEKLFF
CDR3nt: TGCAGCGTTGCGCCGACAGCGGGGGAAAAACTGTTTTTT

d_gene: .
v_gene: TRBV6-5
j_gene: TRBJ1-5
abundance: once
CDR3aa: CASSQSRNQPQHF
CDR3nt: TGTGCCAGCAGCCAGTCCCGCAATCAGCCCCAGCATTTT

d_gene: .
v_gene: TRBV28
j_gene: TRBJ2-6
abundance: once
CDR3aa: CASSSGQSPGANVLTF
CDR3nt: TGTGCCAGCAGTTCTGGACAGAGCCCTGGGGCCAACGTCCTGACTTTC

d_gene: TRBD1
v_gene: TRBV29-1
j_gene: TRBJ2-7
abundance: .
CDR3aa: CSVEDGTGNLYEQYF
CDR3nt: TGCAGCGTTGAAGATGGGACAGGGAACCTCTACGAGCAGTACTTC

d_gene: TRBD2
v_gene: TRBV28
j_gene: TRBJ2-1
abundance: .
CDR3aa: CASTRGDSYNEQFF
CDR3nt: TGTGCCAGCACTCGGGGGGACTCCTACAATGAGCAGTTCTTC

d_gene: .
v_gene: TRBV19
j_gene: TRBJ1-2
abundance: .
CDR3aa: CASSILPGGYTF
CDR3nt: TGTGCCAGTAGTATTCTACCGGGAGGCTACACCTTC

d_gene: TRBD2
v_gene: TRBV11-3
j_gene: TRBJ2-5
abundance: .
CDR3aa: CASSALGLAEETQYF
CDR3nt: TGTGCCAGCAGCGCCCTGGGACTAGCGGAAGAGACCCAGTACTTC

d_gene: TRBD1
v_gene: TRBV7-2
j_gene: TRBJ2-7
abundance: few
CDR3aa: CASSLAGQGPYEQYF
CDR3nt: TGTGCCAGCAGCTTAGCGGGACAGGGTCCCTACGAGCAGTACTTC

d_gene: .
v_gene: TRBV2
j_gene: TRBJ1-2
abundance: medium-sized
CDR3aa: CASRWGGHGYTF
CDR3nt: TGTGCCAGCAGGTGGGGGGGGCATGGCTACACCTTC

d_gene: .
v_gene: TRBV7-9
j_gene: TRBJ2-1
abundance: .
CDR3aa: CASSLRSDARNEQFF
CDR3nt: TGTGCCAGCAGCTTAAGGTCAGATGCTAGGAATGAGCAGTTCTTC

d_gene: TRBD1
v_gene: TRBV19
j_gene: TRBJ2-4
abundance: once
CDR3aa: CASSIKARGQENIQYF
CDR3nt: TGTGCCAGTAGTATAAAGGCCAGGGGGCAGGAAAACATTCAGTACTTC

d_gene: .
v_gene: TRBV7-3
j_gene: TRBJ2-3
abundance: .
CDR3aa: CASSPQRAGTDTQYF
CDR3nt: TGTGCCAGCAGCCCGCAGCGGGCCGGGACAGATACGCAGTATTTT

d_gene: .
v_gene: TRBV28
j_gene: TRBJ1-4
abundance: .
CDR3aa: CASSPPSVNGEKLFF
CDR3nt: TGTGCCAGCAGTCCCCCCTCGGTGAATGGTGAAAAACTGTTTTTT

d_gene: .
v_gene: TRBV14
j_gene: TRBJ1-6
abundance: .
CDR3aa: CASSQDLVQGGPPLHF
CDR3nt: TGTGCCAGCAGCCAAGATCTGGTCCAGGGTGGACCACCCCTCCACTTT

d_gene: TRBD1
v_gene: TRBV5-1
j_gene: TRBJ2-3
abundance: few
CDR3aa: CASSPGQESTDTQYF
CDR3nt: TGCGCCAGCAGCCCGGGACAGGAGTCCACAGATACGCAGTATTTT

d_gene: .
v_gene: TRBV10-2
j_gene: TRBJ2-7
abundance: .
CDR3aa: CASSATALSYEQYF
CDR3nt: TGCGCCAGCAGTGCAACAGCTCTTTCCTACGAGCAGTACTTC

d_gene: .
v_gene: TRBV3-1/TRBV3-2
j_gene: TRBJ2-3
abundance: once
CDR3aa: CASSQNPSVDTQYF
CDR3nt: TGTGCCAGCAGCCAAAACCCTAGCGTAGATACGCAGTATTTT

d_gene: TRBD2
v_gene: TRBV19
j_gene: TRBJ2-1
abundance: .
CDR3aa: CASSIEGLEGEQFF
CDR3nt: TGTGCCAGTAGTATAGAGGGACTAGAGGGTGAGCAGTTCTTC

d_gene: .
v_gene: TRBV25-1
j_gene: TRBJ2-7
abundance: .
CDR3aa: CASSEQGGNPWDEQYF
CDR3nt: TGTGCCAGCAGTGAACAGGGGGGTAATCCTTGGGACGAGCAGTACTTC

d_gene: .
v_gene: TRBV29-1
j_gene: TRBJ2-1
abundance: .
CDR3aa: CSVEERRGEQFF
CDR3nt: TGCAGCGTTGAAGAGCGCCGGGGTGAGCAGTTCTTC

d_gene: .
v_gene: TRBV11-2
j_gene: TRBJ1-3
abundance: .
CDR3aa: CASSLPFQLSGNTIYF
CDR3nt: TGTGCCAGCAGCTTGCCTTTTCAACTCTCTGGAAACACCATATATTTT

d_gene: .
v_gene: TRBV2
j_gene: TRBJ1-1
abundance: .
CDR3aa: CASSEGTGRAFF
CDR3nt: TGTGCCAGCAGTGAGGGTACGGGGAGAGCTTTCTTT

d_gene: TRBD2
v_gene: TRBV10-3
j_gene: TRBJ2-3
abundance: .
CDR3aa: CAISESSGGSTDTQYF
CDR3nt: TGTGCCATCAGTGAGTCTAGCGGGGGTAGCACAGATACGCAGTATTTT

d_gene: .
v_gene: TRBV9
j_gene: TRBJ1-2
abundance: .
CDR3aa: CASSVRQGYGYTF
CDR3nt: TGTGCCAGCAGCGTAAGGCAGGGCTATGGCTACACCTTC